The 3 T cell receptor beta chains below come from one sample, sequenced in a study of cytomegalovirus exposure and HLA in healthy donors (dated by TCRdb to 2016 to 2017). The protocol used for the library was the immunoSEQ multiplex PCR assay. A mixture of 60 forward primers for TCR Vbeta segments and 13 reverse primers for TCR Jbeta segments was used in the multiplex PCR. TCRdb holds this immuneACCESS table with in-frame rearrangements only. Some clones are missing; in checked studies, unresolved V genes explain under half, and the rest has no known cause. This sample has about 160,000 clones in its table, and about 81% of those were observed once. The top ten constitute 0.96% of the sample. Specimen: PBMCs. The origin of the receptors is a girl aged 2 to 9 in good health and CMV-seropositive.

The chain is built from TRBV28 and TRBJ1-4, with D possibly matching TRBD1 (5 bases). Germline CDR1 and CDR2: MDHEN and SYDVKM. This CDR3 is 16 amino acids long. V lost 3 bases, J lost 8 bases, and 19 bases lay in between. CDR3 DNA sequence: TGTGCCAGCAGTTTCCAGTGGGGGGTGGAAAGCGAAAAACTGTTTTTT. This translates into CASSFQWGVESEKLFF. Looking up the rest from reference TRBV28 and TRBJ1-4 gives the full variable domain: DVKVTQSSRYLVKRTGEKVFLECVQDMDHENMFWYRQDPGLGLRLIYFSYDVKMKEKGDIPEGYSVSREKKERFSLILESASTNQTSMYLCASSFQWGVESEKLFFGSGTQLSVL.

The rearrangement joins TRBV10-3 to TRBJ2-5; D may be TRBD2 (6 bases). The J call may be in error: the DNA end matches TRBJ2-7 better. There are 14 residues in the CDR3. Germline V gene lookup returns CDR1 ENHRY and CDR2 SYGVKD. The chain's CDR3 is CAISGRDGPYEQYF. DNA of the CDR3: TGTGCCATCAGTGGGAGGGACGGACCCTACGAGCAGTACTTC.

A few counts support this clone. The gene calls are TRBV27 and TRBJ1-2; 7 bases are shared with TRBD1. This CDR3 is built from 14 residues. V lost 6 bases, J lost 4 bases, and 8 bases stayed unmatched. Looked up from germline, CDR1 is MNHEY and CDR2 is SMNVEV (reference sequence). The CDR3 DNA is TGTGCCAGCAGGGCCGGGACAGACCGCTATGGCTACACCTTC. This encodes CASRAGTDRYGYTF.